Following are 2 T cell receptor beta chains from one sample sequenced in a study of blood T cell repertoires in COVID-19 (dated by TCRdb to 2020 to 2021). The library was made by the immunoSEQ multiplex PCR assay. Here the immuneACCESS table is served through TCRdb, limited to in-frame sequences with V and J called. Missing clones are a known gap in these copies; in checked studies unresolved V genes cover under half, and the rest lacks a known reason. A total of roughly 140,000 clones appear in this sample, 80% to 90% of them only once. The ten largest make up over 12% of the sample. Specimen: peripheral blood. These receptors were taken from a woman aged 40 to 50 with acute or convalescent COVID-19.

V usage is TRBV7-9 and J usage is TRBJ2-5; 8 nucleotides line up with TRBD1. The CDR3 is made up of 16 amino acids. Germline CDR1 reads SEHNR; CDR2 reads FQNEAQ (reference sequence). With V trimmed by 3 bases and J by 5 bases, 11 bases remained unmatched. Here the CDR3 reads CASSLSQGAFAETQYF. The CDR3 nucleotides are TGTGCCAGCAGCTTGAGTCAGGGGGCCTTTGCGGAGACCCAGTACTTC.

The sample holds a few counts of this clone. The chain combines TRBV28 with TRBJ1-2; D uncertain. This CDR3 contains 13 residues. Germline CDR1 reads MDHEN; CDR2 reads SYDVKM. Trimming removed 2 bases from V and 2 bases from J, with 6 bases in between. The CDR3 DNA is TGTGCCAGCAGTTTACGGGTGAACTATGGCTACACCTTC. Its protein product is CASSLRVNYGYTF.